Following are 8 T cell receptor beta chains from one sample sequenced in a study of spatial heterogeneity in lung cancer. Stated time point: sample taken at primary tumor resection. No cell sorting; template was whole RNA from tumor, lung tissue or PBMC. Each CDR3 protein gets one entry after TCRdb re-called the 5' RACE reads with MiXCR. The sample shows approximately 7,000 distinct CDR3 sequences, 3% to 5% of them seen only once. This specimen was normal lung tissue next to the tumor, taken at surgery. These receptors originate from a female donor with early-stage non-small cell lung cancer.

This clonotype was observed many times. CDR3 DNA: TGTGCCAGCAGCTTAGTTTCCGGGGGTACGCAGTATTTT. It encodes CASSLVSGGTQYF. The chain links TRBV11-2 to TRBJ2-3; maybe TRBD2 (6 bases). The germline gives CDR1 SGHAT, CDR2 FQNNGV. Trimming cost V 1 base and J 8 bases, with 10 bases left between them. The CDR3 is 13 residues long.

By share of the sample, this clonotype is medium-sized. The gene calls are TRBV6-6 and TRBJ2-5; D is undetermined. The CDR3 extends over 14 amino acids. V gave up 2 bases and J gave up 5 bases, with 12 bases separating them. The germline V gene has CDR1 MNHNY and CDR2 SVGAGI (reference sequence). The CDR3 coding sequence is TGTGCCAGCAGTTACGATCTGTTCGCGGAGACCCAGTACTTC. This sequence encodes CASSYDLFAETQYF.

By its share, this clonotype is medium-sized (0.01 to 0.1%). The genes are TRBV6-5 and TRBJ1-1; D is perhaps TRBD1 (5 bases). CDR3 size: 13 residues. Trimming removed 6 bases from V and 5 bases from J, with 13 bases in between. The germline V gene has CDR1 MNHEY and CDR2 SVGAGI. The CDR3 coding sequence is TGTGCCAGCAGACAAGGGGTCTTGACTGAAGCTTTCTTT. Translating gives CASRQGVLTEAFF.

This clonotype was picked up many times. The chain links TRBV7-2 to TRBJ1-1, with D unresolved. Trimming stripped 2 bases from V and 1 base from J, with 5 bases between. The CDR3 length is 13 residues. Germline V gene data show CDR1 as SGHTA and CDR2 as FQGNSA. The CDR3 loop is CASSLKANTEAFF. CDR3 bases: TGTGCCAGCAGCTTAAAAGCGAACACTGAAGCTTTCTTT.

This clonotype was recorded many times. V gene TRBV5-1 combines with J gene TRBJ2-2; the D is unclear. This CDR3 comprises 14 residues. Germline CDR1 and CDR2: SGHRS and YFSETQ. With 5 bases removed from V and 0 bases from J, the gap between germline ends came to 8 bases. The CDR3 is CASRVVPNTGELFF. In DNA, the CDR3 is TGCGCCAGCAGGGTAGTACCGAACACCGGGGAGCTGTTTTTT. The entire variable domain, with the rest obtained from reference TRBV5-1 and TRBJ2-2, is as follows: KAGVTQTPRYLIKTRGQQVTLSCSPISGHRSVSWYQQTPGQGLQFLFEYFSETQRNKGNFPGRFSGRQFSNSRSEMNVSTLELGDSALYLCASRVVPNTGELFFGEGSRLTVL.

In this sample, this clonotype is medium-sized. The chain carries TRBV2 and TRBJ2-7; 8 bases agree with TRBD1. The CDR3 runs to 13 residues. Germline trimming cut 5 bases from V and 3 bases from J; bases unmatched to any gene: 3. Germline CDR1 SNHLY, CDR2 FYNNEI. CDR3 DNA: TGTGCCAGCAGTTCAACAGGGGGCTACGAGCAGTACTTC. This codes for CASSSTGGYEQYF.

This clonotype showed up just a few times. The rearrangement joins TRBV12-3 or TRBV12-4 to TRBJ1-1; 8 bases fit TRBD1. CDR3 length equals 14 residues. J was trimmed by 1 base and V by 6 bases; bases with no gene match: 4. For the CDR3, the DNA is TGTGCCAGCAGGGGGACAGGAGAGAACACTGAAGCTTTCTTT. It encodes CASRGTGENTEAFF.

There are a few counts of this clonotype. V and J are TRBV6-1 and TRBJ2-1; D gene ambiguous. Looked up from germline, CDR1 is MNHNS and CDR2 is SASEGT. Trimming stripped 11 bases from V and 0 bases from J, with 8 bases between. The CDR3 has 12 amino acids. As DNA, the CDR3 is TGTGCCGGAGCCACCTCCTACAATGAGCAGTTCTTC. Translating it yields CAGATSYNEQFF.